The 16 T cell receptor beta chains listed next were all sequenced from one sample in a study of graft-versus-host responses after intestinal transplantation (dated by TCRdb to the early 2020s). Receptor amplification or capture employed the immunoSEQ multiplex PCR assay. This immuneACCESS table, as held by TCRdb, lists in-frame sequences with V and J called but not all clones. Of the missing ones, under half trace to an unresolved V gene in checked studies; the others have no known cause. This sample holds around 100,000 clones; more than 85% were observed only once. The ten biggest clones cover approximately 1% of the sample. The time point label, read with the paper, signifies: cells obtained before transplantation from donor or recipient. Their antigen targets remain unknown. The sequencing here drew on unstimulated CD8+ T cells sorted from spleen or lymph node cells, taken before intestinal transplant. These receptors were collected from a human donor who received an intestinal transplant.

About this clone itself: A junction boundary mismatches the germline segment, possibly from a read error. The chain couples TRBV20-1 to TRBJ2-1, with TRBD1 identical over 7 bases. This CDR3 has 10 residues. Germline V gives CDR1 DFQATT, CDR2 SNEGSKA (reference sequence). CDR3 loop: CSARGQGFLF. The DNA of the CDR3 is TGCAGTGCTAGAGGACAGGGTTTTCTCTTC.

The chain uses TRBV9 and TRBJ1-4; D not resolved. The CDR3 is 11 residues long. Germline V gene data show CDR1 as SGDLS and CDR2 as YYNGEE. The V end was cut by 3 bases, the J end by 10 bases, with 7 bases between. The CDR3 region is CASSGTGKLFF. DNA for the CDR3: TGTGCCAGCAGCGGGACGGGAAAACTGTTTTTT.

The chain employs TRBV30 and TRBJ1-1; unclear D gene. The CDR3 spans 12 residues. The germline V and J ends were trimmed by 0 bases and 8 bases, with 10 bases remaining between them. The germline V gene has CDR1 GTSNPN and CDR2 SVGIG (reference sequence). CDR3 protein: CAWSVFNQEAFF. CDR3 nucleotides: TGTGCCTGGAGTGTATTTAACCAGGAAGCTTTCTTT.

The chain couples TRBV10-3 to TRBJ2-3; 8 bases match TRBD1. Germline loops: CDR1 ENHRY, CDR2 SYGVKD. Trimming removed 7 bases from V and 4 bases from J; junction bases left unmatched: 4. The CDR3 spans 13 residues. In nucleotides, the CDR3 is TGTGCCATCATGGACAGGGTCGCAGATACGCAGTATTTT. This translates into CAIMDRVADTQYF.

The chain combines TRBV11-2 with TRBJ2-7, with no clear D. Germline assignment: CDR1 SGHAT and CDR2 FQNNGV. Trimming took off 0 bases at V and 3 bases at J, with 6 bases between the two ends. The CDR3 length is 13 residues. The CDR3 DNA reads TGTGCCAGCAGCTTAGATTTGGGCTACGAGCAGTACTTC. This encodes CASSLDLGYEQYF.

Points on this clone: This specimen includes other DNA sequences encoding the same CDR3. The CDR3 bases are TGTGCCTCCAGTCCCCTGCGGCTGACCCGGGACGCAGGATTGAACACTGAAGCTTTCTTT. Translating gives CASSPLRLTRDAGLNTEAFF. The chain links TRBV7-6 to TRBJ1-1; TRBD1 might be the D (5 bases). V dropped 11 bases and J dropped 0 bases, with 34 bases sitting between them. Germline V gene data show CDR1 as SGHVS and CDR2 as FNYEAQ. This CDR3 contains 20 residues.

The V gene is TRBV6-6, the J gene TRBJ1-1; D perhaps matches TRBD1 (5 bases). With 2 bases removed from V and 1 base from J, the gap between germline ends came to 14 bases. This CDR3 is built from 16 residues. Germline lookup yields CDR1 MNHNY and CDR2 SVGAGI (reference sequence). The CDR3 region is CASSYPTGRQNTEAFF. DNA for the CDR3: TGTGCCAGCAGTTACCCGACGGGGCGTCAGAACACTGAAGCTTTCTTT.

This rearrangement joins TRBV7-6 to TRBJ1-2; D is undetermined. CDR1 and CDR2 (germline): SGHVS, FNYEAQ. The ends were cut back, 4 bases at V and 4 bases at J, with 4 bases in the middle. The CDR3 length is 11 residues. CDR3 sequence reads: CASSSAYGYTF. Here the CDR3 DNA reads TGTGCCAGCAGCTCGGCCTATGGCTACACCTTC.

The chain couples TRBV2 to TRBJ2-7; D might be TRBD1 (6 bases). This CDR3 is 15 amino acids long. In germline, CDR1 is SNHLY, CDR2 FYNNEI. Deletions cut 3 bases from V and 3 bases from J, with 15 bases between. CDR3 sequence reads: CASSEGPGHRYEQYF. In nucleotides, the CDR3 is TGTGCCAGCAGTGAGGGTCCGGGACATCGCTACGAGCAGTACTTC. Full variable domain (remainder filled in from reference TRBV2 and TRBJ2-7): EPEVTQTPSHQVTQMGQEVILRCVPISNHLYFYWYRQILGQKVEFLVSFYNNEISEKSEIFDDQFSVERPDGSNFTLKIRSTKLEDSAMYFCASSEGPGHRYEQYFGPGTRLTVT.

Points on this clone: Within the sample, other DNA sequences also encode this same CDR3. The chain links TRBV9 to TRBJ1-1, with D tentatively TRBD1 (5 bases). The CDR3 length is 14 residues. The germline V gene has CDR1 SGDLS and CDR2 YYNGEE. V was trimmed by 2 bases and J by 0 bases, leaving 8 bases between them. This CDR3 reads CASSVGGMNTEAFF. CDR3 nucleotide sequence: TGTGCCAGCAGCGTCGGGGGGATGAACACTGAAGCTTTCTTT.

The chain couples TRBV6-5 to TRBJ1-6; D not resolved. This CDR3 has 14 amino acids. The V end lost 6 bases, the J end lost 0 bases, and 6 bases lay between the germline ends. In germline, CDR1 is MNHEY, CDR2 SVGAGI. CDR3 loop: CASRSSSYNSPLHF. The DNA of the CDR3 is TGTGCCAGCAGGTCGAGCTCCTATAATTCACCCCTCCACTTT.

V and J are TRBV27 and TRBJ1-2, with TRBD1 identical over 9 bases. V lost 8 bases and J lost 7; bases outside the gene matches: 8. The CDR3 is made up of 13 amino acids. CDR1 MNHEY and CDR2 SMNVEV come from the germline V gene (reference sequence). As DNA, the CDR3 is TGTGCCAGCCAGGGACAGGGCGTCTCTGGCTACACCTTC. Its translation is CASQGQGVSGYTF.

The chain has TRBV4-1 and TRBJ2-7; no firm D call. CDR1 is MGHRA and CDR2 is YSYEKL in the germline V gene. The CDR3 consists of 13 residues. Trimming cost V 1 base and J 2 bases, with 6 bases left between them. The CDR3 reads CASSQGPTYEQYF. CDR3 bases: TGCGCCAGCAGCCAAGGCCCCACCTACGAGCAGTACTTC.

This chain links TRBV7-9 with TRBJ2-1, with 11 bases aligning to TRBD2. V shed 3 bases and J 3 bases; nucleotides not matched to a gene: 4. The CDR3 contains 16 residues. Germline assignment: CDR1 SEHNR and CDR2 FQNEAQ (reference sequence). CDR3 loop: CASSLSGTSGYNEQFF. DNA of the CDR3: TGTGCCAGCAGCTTGTCCGGGACTAGCGGCTACAATGAGCAGTTCTTC.

The CDR3 sequence is CASSPIDRPWTSYEQYF. The CDR3 nucleotides read TGTGCCAGCAGTCCCATAGACAGGCCCTGGACCTCCTACGAGCAGTACTTC. The rearrangement joins TRBV27 to TRBJ2-7, with D maybe TRBD1 (6 bases). Germline V gives CDR1 MNHEY, CDR2 SMNVEV (reference sequence). V dropped 5 bases and J dropped 0 bases, with 20 bases sitting between them. This CDR3 spans 17 amino acids.

The rearrangement links TRBV7-2 to TRBJ2-3; D gene unclear. The CDR3 covers 12 residues. V was cut by 7 bases and J by 4 bases, with 9 bases left in between. Germline CDR1 and CDR2: SGHTA and FQGNSA. The CDR3 nucleotides are TGTGCCAGCACCACTTTGCCAGATACGCAGTATTTT. Its protein product is CASTTLPDTQYF.